The text below deals with one T cell receptor beta chain. In germline, CDR1 is LNHNV, CDR2 YYDKDF (reference sequence). V shed 3 bases and J shed 5 bases, with 10 bases lying between them. This CDR3 is built from 13 residues. The sample comes from a study of blood T cell repertoires in COVID-19. Authors' processing steps: Reference gene primer amplification yielded estimated nucleated cell counts. Some clones are missing from TCRdb's copy, which holds only in-frame ones; the method was immunoSEQ multiplex PCR. V and J calls and clone size are given by that table; D and trimming were obtained from the DNA. The sample consists of hundreds of thousands of clones, 87% of them appearing once. Assignments of participants to cohorts depended upon their own reported clinical history. Before being deemed recovered, Cohort 3 donors had two negative PCRs, clearance, or symptom resolution.

This receptor was taken from a woman aged 40 to 55 who had recovered from COVID-19. V usage is TRBV15 and J usage is TRBJ2-5; possible D gene TRBD1, 5 bases. Material for sequencing was PBMCs or T cells enriched from blood (not recorded which). The CDR3 DNA sequence: TGTGCCACCAGCAGGGAAGGGGTTGAGACCCAGTACTTC. Its protein is CATSREGVETQYF.